These 28 T cell receptor beta chains originate from one sample sequenced in a study of tumor-infiltrating lymphocytes in oesophageal squamous cell carcinoma. TCRdb redid the calling of the PCR reads with MiXCR, one entry per CDR3 protein. The sample has some 14,000 distinct CDR3 sequences; 40% to 50% are singletons. Sequenced: blood. All receptors derive from a male donor with esophageal squamous cell carcinoma.

As for this clonotype: A read error may explain this, as a much larger clone is one base away. V is TRBV5-8 and J is TRBJ2-7, with 13 bases fitting TRBD2. The J call may be incorrect, as the DNA end agrees better with TRBJ2-1. Germline CDR1 SGHTS, CDR2 YDEGEE. This CDR3 is 18 amino acids long. CDR3 protein: CASSRTGTSGATGETQFF. The DNA of the CDR3 is TGTGCCAGCAGCCGAACCGGGACTAGCGGGGCGACGGGGGAGACCCAGTTCTTC.

Comments on this clonotype: Lacking the conserved final phenylalanine or tryptophan, this CDR3 likely reflects a read error. It is unclear where the CDR3 begins or ends on the DNA, so no DNA is shown, and the CDR3 is as TCRdb lists it. V gene TRBV7-2 combines with J gene TRBJ1-1; the table calls TRBD1, which could not be checked here. 17 amino acids form the CDR3, both terminal residues included. The germline CDR1 and CDR2 sequences are SGHTA and FQGNSA. The CDR3: CASTGQGGGKRPSTSGQ.

This clonotype appeared a few times. The rearrangement links TRBV11-2 to TRBJ2-1, with 7 positions matching TRBD1. This CDR3 comprises 15 residues. V lost 5 bases, J lost 0 bases, and 4 bases stayed unmatched. Germline V CDR1 and CDR2: SGHAT, FQNNGV. This chain's CDR3 is CASSSRDSSYNEQFF. CDR3 DNA: TGTGCCAGCAGCAGCCGGGACAGCTCCTACAATGAGCAGTTCTTC.

Comment on this clonotype: One end of the junction is discordant with germline, which a read error may explain. The rearrangement joins TRBV7-7 to TRBJ2-5; possibly TRBD1 or TRBD2 for D (6 bases each). Germline V gene data show CDR1 as SSHAT and CDR2 as FNYEAQ (reference sequence). The length of the CDR3 is 15 residues. The CDR3 spells CASSLSGGTQETQYF. The DNA for the CDR3 is TGTGCTAGCAGCTTAAGTGGGGGGACACAAGAGACCCAGTACTTC.

Details on this clonotype: Germline is not matched at one junction end, which may reflect a read error. The rearrangement links TRBV6-2 or TRBV6-3 to TRBJ2-7; D gene uncertain. The CDR3 totals 15 residues. CDR1 is MNHEY, CDR2 SVGEGT, per germline. CDR3 coding DNA: TGTGCCAGCAGTTACTCCGGCCGGAGTAATTCACCCCTCCACTTC. Its translation: CASSYSGRSNSPLHF.

This clonotype was seen repeatedly, ten times or more. The chain couples TRBV12-3 or TRBV12-4 to TRBJ2-5; D possibly corresponds to TRBD1 (6 bases). The J call is uncertain, as TRBJ2-7 better fits the DNA end. This CDR3 spans 14 amino acids. CDR3 sequence reads: CASSLGGPRGEQYF. DNA for the CDR3: TGTGCCAGCAGTTTAGGGGGGCCGAGGGGCGAGCAGTACTTC.

Within the sample, this clonotype is medium-sized (0.01 to 0.1%). The rearrangement joins TRBV7-2 to TRBJ1-2, with TRBD1 matching over 7 bases. This CDR3 contains 15 residues. V dropped 3 bases and J dropped 1; count of bases not matched to a gene: 5. Germline CDR1 is SGHTA and CDR2 is FQGNSA. This CDR3 is CASSFNRGNNYGYTF. CDR3 nucleotides: TGTGCCAGCAGCTTCAACAGGGGAAATAACTATGGCTACACCTTC.

This clonotype was seen more than once but under ten times. The genes are TRBV6-5 and TRBJ2-5; D may match TRBD1 or TRBD2 (5 bases each). Trimming shortened V by 2 bases and J by 4 bases, and 14 bases separated the two germline ends. The CDR3 runs to 15 residues. Germline loops: CDR1 MNHEY, CDR2 SVGAGI. CDR3: CASSYRGSGGETQYF. Here the CDR3 DNA reads TGTGCCAGCAGTTACAGGGGCTCTGGGGGAGAGACCCAGTACTTC.

This clonotype was recorded many times. One base away lies a much larger clone, so this may be a sequencing read error. V usage is TRBV7-9 and J usage is TRBJ2-5; 10 positions match TRBD2. The V gene's germline CDR1 is SEHNR and CDR2 FQNEAQ (reference sequence). Unmatched junction bases numbered 13, after V lost 4 bases and J lost 11 bases. The CDR3 runs 15 residues. CDR3 in DNA: TGTGCCAGCAGCTCCGGACTAGCGGAAGACAATGAGCAGTACTTC. Translating gives CASSSGLAEDNEQYF.

The chain recombines TRBV7-3 with TRBJ2-1, with TRBD2 identical over 7 bases. Germline values: CDR1 SGHTA, CDR2 FQGTGA. V lost 2 bases to trimming and J lost 4 bases; unmatched junction nucleotides: 5. The CDR3 contains 15 residues. The CDR3 DNA reads TGTGCCAGCAGCTTAGACGCCGGGGGGTACAATGAGCAGTTCTTC. Translation gives CASSLDAGGYNEQFF.

The chain links TRBV7-4 to TRBJ2-5; no clear D. Per the germline V gene, CDR1 is SGHVT and CDR2 is SQSDAQ. V shed 0 bases and J shed 11 bases, with 13 bases lying between them. There are 13 residues in the CDR3. This chain's CDR3 is CASSLASLAEQYF. The CDR3 region has the DNA TGTGCCAGCAGCTTAGCGAGTTTGGCAGAGCAGTACTTC.

A few counts support this clonotype. The V gene is TRBV28, the J gene TRBJ2-3; TRBD2 might be the D (5 bases). The CDR3 loop spans 15 amino acids. V dropped 3 bases and J dropped 3 bases, with 13 bases sitting between them. Germline V gene lookup returns CDR1 MDHEN and CDR2 SYDVKM. CDR3 DNA sequence: TGTGCCAGCAGTTTCCCTAGCCCTGGAACAGATACGCAGTATTTT. It yields the protein CASSFPSPGTDTQYF.

This clonotype is deemed medium-sized (0.01 to 0.1%). The rearrangement uses TRBV6-1 and TRBJ1-2; tentatively, D is TRBD1 (6 bases). Germline loops: CDR1 MNHNS, CDR2 SASEGT. The CDR3 contains 13 residues. V shed 4 bases and J shed 4 bases, with 10 bases lying between them. In nucleotides, the CDR3 is TGTGCCAGCAGTGGGGGGCAGGTCTATGGCTACACCTTC. The encoded protein is CASSGGQVYGYTF.

The V call is TRBV7-6, the J call TRBJ1-2, with D hard to call. The V gene lost 5 bases and the J gene lost 4 bases, with 17 bases spanning the gap. Per germline, CDR1 SGHVS and CDR2 FNYEAQ. This CDR3 contains 15 residues. CDR3: CASSLNPGGIYGYTF. As DNA, the CDR3 is TGTGCCAGCAGCCTGAACCCAGGAGGAATCTATGGCTACACCTTC.

The J gene is TRBJ2-1, the V gene TRBV6-6; 9 positions agree with TRBD1. Germline CDR1 reads MNHNY; CDR2 reads SVGAGI (reference sequence). V dropped 5 bases and J dropped 2; count of bases not matched to a gene: 7. The CDR3 totals 16 residues. The CDR3 DNA is TGTGCCAGCAGTATAACCCGGGACAGGGCCTACAATGAGCAGTTCTTC. Residues: CASSITRDRAYNEQFF.

The genes are TRBV7-3 and TRBJ2-7, with 7 bases matching TRBD2. CDR1 is SGHTA, CDR2 FQGTGA, per germline. J gave up 1 base and V 5 bases, and 2 bases lay outside the gene matches. This CDR3 contains 13 residues. CDR3 residues: CASSRGDSYEQYF. The DNA for the CDR3 is TGTGCCAGCAGCCGGGGGGATTCCTACGAGCAGTACTTC. Together with reference TRBV7-3 and TRBJ2-7, the CDR3 gives the full variable domain: GAGVSQTPSNKVTEKGKYVELRCDPISGHTALYWYRQSLGQGPEFLIYFQGTGAADDSGLPNDRFFAVRPEGSVSTLKIQRTERGDSAVYLCASSRGDSYEQYFGPGTRLTVT.

This clonotype appeared many times. The chain carries TRBV28 and TRBJ2-7; D tentatively fits TRBD1 or TRBD2 (6 bases each). CDR1 is MDHEN and CDR2 is SYDVKM in the germline V gene. This CDR3 is 14 amino acids long. The ends were cut back, 3 bases at V and 2 bases at J, with 11 bases in the middle. The CDR3 spells CASSFWGAAYEQYF. CDR3 nucleotides: TGTGCCAGCAGTTTTTGGGGGGCGGCCTACGAGCAGTACTTC.

By frequency in the sample, this clonotype is large (0.1 to 1%). This chain joins TRBV7-2 and TRBJ2-3, with D unclear. The CDR3 is made up of 12 amino acids. Germline CDR1 and CDR2: SGHTA and FQGNSA. Trimming took off 4 bases at V and 6 bases at J, with 8 bases between the two ends. The CDR3 spells CASSSWTDTQYF. In DNA form, the CDR3 reads TGTGCCAGCAGCTCCTGGACGGATACGCAGTATTTT. Variable domain in full (rest from reference TRBV7-2 and TRBJ2-3): GAGVSQSPSNKVTEKGKDVELRCDPISGHTALYWYRQSLGQGLEFLIYFQGNSAPDKSGLPSDRFSAERTGGSVSTLTIQRTQQEDSAVYLCASSSWTDTQYFGPGTRLTVL.

This rearrangement joins TRBV7-9 to TRBJ1-5; 12 nucleotides agree with TRBD1. The CDR3 is 16 residues long. Germline V gene lookup returns CDR1 SEHNR and CDR2 FQNEAQ (reference sequence). J lost 5 bases, V lost 4 bases, and 6 bases had no gene match. Here the CDR3 reads CASSSSGQGAHQPQHF. CDR3 nucleotides: TGTGCCAGCAGCTCTTCGGGACAGGGGGCTCATCAGCCCCAGCATTTT.

This clonotype qualifies as medium-sized (0.01 to 0.1%). V usage is TRBV7-6 and J usage is TRBJ1-3; TRBD1 is a possible D gene (6 bases). Trimming left V 5 bases short and J 4 bases short, with 12 bases between. From germline, CDR1 is SGHVS and CDR2 FNYEAQ. This CDR3 has 14 residues. CDR3 DNA: TGTGCCAGCAGCGGCAGGGGTTTGGGAAACACCATATATTTT. Encoded protein: CASSGRGLGNTIYF. The full variable domain, its missing parts supplied by reference TRBV7-6 and TRBJ1-3, is GAGVSQSPRYKVTKRGQDVALRCDPISGHVSLYWYRQALGQGPEFLTYFNYEAQQDKSGLPNDRFSAERPEGSISTLTIQRTEQRDSAMYRCASSGRGLGNTIYFGEGSWLTVV.

This clonotype came up many times. The CDR3 end shows no conserved phenylalanine or tryptophan, and so a read error is likely. The DNA is omitted, as the CDR3 cannot be located on it reliably, and the CDR3 follows TCRdb's listing. The chain couples TRBV7-2 to TRBJ2-5; TRBD2, the D gene given by the table, was not confirmed from the DNA. The CDR3 is made up of 15 amino acids, end residues included. The germline V gene has CDR1 SGHTA and CDR2 FQGNSA. The CDR3: CASSFEGNSPLHFGN.

V gene TRBV7-2 combines with J gene TRBJ2-5, with D possibly being TRBD2 (5 bases). Germline V gene lookup returns CDR1 SGHTA and CDR2 FQGNSA. Trimming left V 2 bases short and J 5 bases short, with 15 bases between. This CDR3 has 15 amino acids. Here the CDR3 reads CASSLYPTRRETQYF. The CDR3 coding sequence is TGTGCCAGCAGCTTATATCCTACTAGAAGGGAGACCCAGTACTTC.

This clonotype was seen just once. The limits of the CDR3 on the DNA are not certain, so only TCRdb's listed CDR3 is given. The chain is built from TRBV24-1 and TRBJ2-1; whether TRBD1, the table's D call, matches the DNA was not checked. Germline-derived CDR1 and CDR2 are KGHDR and SFDVKD. The CDR3 is 16 residues long, ends included. The CDR3 sequence is CATSDPTGARDPVLRF.

This clonotype is deemed large. V usage is TRBV7-2 and J usage is TRBJ2-5; 8 bases fit TRBD2. J was trimmed by 2 bases and V by 2 bases; bases with no gene match: 4. The CDR3 length is 15 residues. The germline V gene encodes CDR1 SGHTA and CDR2 FQGNSA. CDR3 DNA sequence: TGTGCCAGCAGCTTACAAGCGGGGGTTCAAGAGACCCAGTACTTC. Protein sequence: CASSLQAGVQETQYF.

Comment on this clonotype: No DNA is shown, since the ends of the CDR3 on it are uncertain; the CDR3 is the one TCRdb lists. This chain links TRBV12-5 with TRBJ2-6; the table's TRBD1 call for D was not verified on the DNA. From germline, CDR1 is LGHNT and CDR2 FRNRAP. With termini counted, the CDR3 has 15 amino acids. CDR3: CASGRQVLLRAVLRF.

The CDR3 loop reads CASSLRTRASTDTQYF. The CDR3 coding sequence is TGTGCCAGCAGTTTAAGGACTAGAGCTAGCACAGATACGCAGTATTTT. V is TRBV28 and J is TRBJ2-3, with TRBD2 matching 7 bases. Germline V gene sequence: CDR1 MDHEN, CDR2 SYDVKM. The V segment lost 2 bases and the J segment 0 bases; nucleotides outside the gene matches: 5. The CDR3 loop spans 16 amino acids.

The J gene is TRBJ1-2, the V gene TRBV28, with D possibly being TRBD1 (6 bases). CDR3 length: 15 residues. Germline CDR1 and CDR2: MDHEN and SYDVKM. V lost 7 bases and J 3 bases, leaving 18 bases between the germline ends. The CDR3 spells CASTSGGRKDYGYTF. Here the CDR3 DNA reads TGTGCCAGCACCTCCGGGGGGCGCAAGGACTATGGCTACACCTTC.

The J gene is TRBJ2-1, the V gene TRBV6-1, with 8 bases lining up with TRBD2. CDR3 length equals 13 residues. Trimming took 5 bases from V and 6 from J; bases not matched to a gene: 3. Germline CDR1 MNHNS, CDR2 SASEGT. Written as DNA, the CDR3 is TGTGCCAGCAGTCTAGCGGGCCTCAATGAGCAGTTCTTC. Translating it yields CASSLAGLNEQFF.